This is a list of T cell receptor beta chains from one sample in a study of cytomegalovirus exposure and HLA in healthy donors. Method: immunoSEQ multiplex PCR; TCRdb's copy keeps in-frame clones and lacks some. This repertoire includes about 72,000 clones. The material sequenced was PBMCs. All receptors come from a man in his fifties or sixties in good health and CMV-seropositive. Both conserved end residues are part of each CDR3.

j_gene	len	v_gene	CDR3aa
TRBJ2-7	15	TRBV6-6	CASSYEGTDSYEQYF
TRBJ1-2	13	TRBV5-8	CASSRDRGYGYTF
TRBJ2-5	13	TRBV7-8	CASSLQVGETQYF
TRBJ1-4	15	TRBV14	CASSRPGQLNEKLFF
TRBJ1-2	14	TRBV5-1	CASSSGQGEQGYTF
TRBJ2-1	14	TRBV11-2	CASSFGSLRNEQFF
TRBJ1-2	13	TRBV7-6	CASSSDWNYGYTF
TRBJ2-2	14	TRBV5-1	CASSRSRVTGELFF
TRBJ1-4	15	TRBV4-1	CASSRTRATNEKLFF
TRBJ2-5	14	TRBV9	CASSGTGTGETQYF
TRBJ1-3	15	TRBV6-1	CASSETVNSGNTIYF
TRBJ1-6	18	TRBV12-5	CASGLVLGQGKYNSPLHF
TRBJ2-2	15	TRBV9	CASSYGQVVSGELFF
TRBJ1-2	13	TRBV5-5	CASSFGQGYGYTF
TRBJ2-3	13	TRBV4-2	CASSRVLGDTQYF
TRBJ1-5	15	TRBV19	CASSIETGEHQPQHF
TRBJ1-2	11	TRBV30	CAWSSRQGSLF
TRBJ1-5	13	TRBV13	CASSRTGSKAQHF
TRBJ2-5	15	TRBV5-4	CASSPRTGEEETQYF
TRBJ1-2	15	TRBV5-8	CASSFPPGTGAGYTF
TRBJ2-7	14	TRBV5-1	CASRRWDRGDEQYF